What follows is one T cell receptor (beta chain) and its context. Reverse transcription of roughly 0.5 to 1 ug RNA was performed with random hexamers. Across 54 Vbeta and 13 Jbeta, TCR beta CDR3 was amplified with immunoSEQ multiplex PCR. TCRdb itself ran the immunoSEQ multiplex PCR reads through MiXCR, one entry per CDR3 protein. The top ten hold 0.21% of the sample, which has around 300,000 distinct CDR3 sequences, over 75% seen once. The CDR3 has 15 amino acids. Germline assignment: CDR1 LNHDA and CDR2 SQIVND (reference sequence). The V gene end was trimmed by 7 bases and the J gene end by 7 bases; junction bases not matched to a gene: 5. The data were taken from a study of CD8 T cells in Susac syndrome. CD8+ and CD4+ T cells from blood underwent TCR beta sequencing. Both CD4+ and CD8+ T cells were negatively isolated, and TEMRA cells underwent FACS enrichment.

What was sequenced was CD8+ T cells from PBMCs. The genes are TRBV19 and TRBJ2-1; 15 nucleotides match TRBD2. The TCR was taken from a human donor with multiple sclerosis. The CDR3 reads CASTPGLAGGNEQFF. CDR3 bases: TGTGCCAGTACCCCTGGACTAGCGGGAGGGAATGAGCAGTTCTTC.